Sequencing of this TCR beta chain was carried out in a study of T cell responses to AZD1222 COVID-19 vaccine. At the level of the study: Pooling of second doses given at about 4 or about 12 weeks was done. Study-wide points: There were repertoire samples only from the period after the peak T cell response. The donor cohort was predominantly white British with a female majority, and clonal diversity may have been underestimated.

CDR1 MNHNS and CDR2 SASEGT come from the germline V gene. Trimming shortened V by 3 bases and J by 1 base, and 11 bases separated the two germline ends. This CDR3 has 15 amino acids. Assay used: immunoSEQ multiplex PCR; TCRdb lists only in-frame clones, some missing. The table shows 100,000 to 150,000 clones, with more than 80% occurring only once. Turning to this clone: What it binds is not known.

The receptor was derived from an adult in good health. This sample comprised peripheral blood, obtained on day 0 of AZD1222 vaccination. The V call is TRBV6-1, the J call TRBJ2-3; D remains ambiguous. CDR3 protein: CASSEYGAGTDTQYF. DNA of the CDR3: TGTGCCAGCAGTGAGTACGGCGCTGGCACAGATACGCAGTATTTT.